The 25 T cell receptor beta chains in this list originate from one sample, sequenced in a study of control samples from healthy donors and cancer patients. TCRdb keeps only in-frame clones here, not all; method: immunoSEQ multiplex PCR. The table lists roughly 450,000 clones, around nine tenths of them singletons. The sample consisted of PBMCs. Receptors originate from a middle-aged man with head and neck cancer.

This chain uses TRBV19 with TRBJ1-2, with a possible D match to TRBD1 (5 bases). Germline loops: CDR1 LNHDA, CDR2 SQIVND (reference sequence). The CDR3 has 14 residues. The germline V and J ends were trimmed by 3 bases and 4 bases, with 12 bases remaining between them. DNA of the CDR3: TGTGCCAGTAGTATCCAGGGTTCTAGCTATGGCTACACCTTC. This sequence encodes CASSIQGSSYGYTF.

The chain uses TRBV5-5 and TRBJ1-2; D gene uncertain. V was cut by 4 bases and J by 0 bases, with 13 bases left in between. Germline CDR1 SGHKS, CDR2 YYEKEE (reference sequence). This CDR3 spans 15 amino acids. CDR3 sequence reads: CASSVRRDTNYGYTF. The DNA for the CDR3 is TGTGCCAGCAGCGTCCGGCGAGATACTAACTATGGCTACACCTTC.

The chain uses TRBV11-2 and TRBJ2-5; TRBD1 might be the D (6 bases). CDR1 is SGHAT, CDR2 FQNNGV, per germline. V gave up 0 bases and J gave up 5 bases, with 13 bases separating them. The CDR3 covers 15 residues. CDR3 sequence: CASSLETGLRETQYF. The CDR3 DNA follows: TGTGCCAGCAGCTTAGAAACAGGGTTAAGGGAGACCCAGTACTTC.

In DNA, the CDR3 is TGTGCCAGCAGCTACATACGGGGCCGTCGCGAGCAGTACTTC. This translates into CASSYIRGRREQYF. This chain joins TRBV7-2 and TRBJ2-7, with D tentatively TRBD1 or TRBD2 (5 bases each). Germline values: CDR1 SGHTA, CDR2 FQGNSA. Between the trimmed V and J ends, which lost 4 bases and 6 bases, there was a span of 16 bases. The CDR3 has 14 residues.

Here the CDR3 reads CASSQAQGSQYF. The CDR3 DNA reads as TGCGCCAGCAGCCAGGCCCAGGGGTCCCAGTACTTC. The chain couples TRBV4-3 to TRBJ2-5; D is possibly TRBD1 (6 bases). The ends were cut back, 3 bases at V and 9 bases at J, with 11 bases in the middle. The CDR3 sequence is 12 residues long. CDR1 and CDR2 from the germline V gene are LGHNA and YSLEER.

The chain uses TRBV5-1 and TRBJ1-1, with 8 bases aligning to TRBD1. Germline V gene data show CDR1 as SGHRS and CDR2 as YFSETQ. This CDR3 has 15 amino acids. V lost 2 bases, J lost 1 base, and 4 bases stayed unmatched. This chain's CDR3 is CASSFRGQGNTEAFF. DNA of the CDR3: TGCGCCAGCAGCTTTCGAGGACAGGGGAACACTGAAGCTTTCTTT.

The chain has TRBV6-2 or TRBV6-3 and TRBJ1-6; TRBD1 might be the D (6 bases). CDR1 MNHEY and CDR2 SVGEGT come from the germline V gene. The CDR3 sequence is 16 residues long. V lost 0 bases and J lost 9, with 15 bases in between. CDR3 DNA: TGTGCCAGCAGTTACTCTTCGGGACAACCTACTTCACCCCTCCACTTT. This translates into CASSYSSGQPTSPLHF.

The chain uses TRBV7-3 and TRBJ2-3; no reliable D call. Germline V gene data show CDR1 as SGHTA and CDR2 as FQGTGA. This CDR3 is built from 14 residues. Trimming shortened V by 3 bases and J by 4 bases, and 11 bases separated the two germline ends. CDR3 in amino acids: CASSFQPPPDTQYF. CDR3 nucleotides: TGTGCCAGCAGCTTTCAGCCTCCCCCAGATACGCAGTATTTT.

The chain joins TRBV6-5 to TRBJ2-7; no definite D call. The V end was cut by 7 bases, the J end by 3 bases, with 7 bases between. The germline V gene encodes CDR1 MNHEY and CDR2 SVGAGI. The CDR3 has 11 residues. The CDR3 protein is CASMIDYEQYF. Written as DNA, the CDR3 is TGTGCCAGCATGATTGACTACGAGCAGTACTTC.

The V and J genes are TRBV18 and TRBJ1-2; TRBD1 matches 7 bases. V dropped 3 bases and J dropped 7; count of bases not matched to a gene: 11. CDR1 and CDR2 (germline): KGHSH, LQKENI. The CDR3 covers 15 residues. This CDR3 reads CASSPGTETLLGYTF. The CDR3 DNA follows: TGTGCCAGCTCACCCGGGACAGAGACCCTGCTTGGCTACACCTTC.

The V and J genes are TRBV4-2 and TRBJ2-1; no firm D call. This CDR3 has 10 amino acids. The germline V gene encodes CDR1 LGHNA and CDR2 YNFKEQ. The V end lost 8 bases, the J end lost 9 bases, and 8 bases lay between the germline ends. In DNA, the CDR3 is TGTGCCAGCGGGGTCGGTGAGCAGTTCTTC. Its protein product is CASGVGEQFF.

The chain joins TRBV19 to TRBJ1-2, with D unresolved. This CDR3 has 11 residues. The ends were cut back, 5 bases at V and 10 bases at J, with 11 bases in the middle. CDR1 is LNHDA, CDR2 SQIVND, per germline (reference sequence). Written as DNA, the CDR3 is TGTGCCAGTAGTCTCGTAGGTGACTACACCTTC. Translation gives CASSLVGDYTF.

As regards this clone: Other DNA sequences in this specimen translate into the identical CDR3. The V gene is TRBV30, the J gene TRBJ1-2, with D possibly TRBD1 on 5 matching bases. This CDR3 is 11 amino acids long. Trimming took off 5 bases at V and 1 base at J, with 5 bases between the two ends. Looked up from germline, CDR1 is GTSNPN and CDR2 is SVGIG (reference sequence). The CDR3 coding sequence is TGTGCCTGGGGGGGTAACTATGGCTACACCTTC. It is translated as CAWGGNYGYTF.

The chain links TRBV3-1 (or the pseudogene TRBV3-2) to TRBJ2-7; possible D gene TRBD2, 5 bases. Germline CDR1 and CDR2: LGHDT and YNNKEL (reference sequence). Trimming cost V 4 bases and J 0 bases, with 10 bases left between them. The CDR3 spans 14 residues. CDR3 in DNA: TGTGCCAGCAGCCCTACTAGGTTCTCCTACGAGCAGTACTTC. This codes for CASSPTRFSYEQYF.

As concerns this clone: An end of the junction does not agree with germline; a read error may underlie this. The chain has TRBV19 and TRBJ2-7, with 9 bases matching TRBD1. The CDR3 runs to 11 residues. Looked up from germline, CDR1 is LNHDA and CDR2 is SQIVND (reference sequence). The CDR3 loop reads CASSSGTGKNF. In nucleotides, the CDR3 is TGTGCCAGTAGTTCAGGGACAGGGAAGAACTTC.

The rearrangement links TRBV7-6 to TRBJ1-1; D unresolved. V was pared by 5 bases and J by 3 bases, with 10 bases between. This CDR3 comprises 13 residues. Germline lookup yields CDR1 SGHVS and CDR2 FNYEAQ. CDR3 sequence (DNA): TGTGCCAGCAGCCCTCAGGTTTACACTGAAGCTTTCTTT. Its translation is CASSPQVYTEAFF. The complete variable domain, with remaining parts taken from reference TRBV7-6 and TRBJ1-1, reads GAGVSQSPRYKVTKRGQDVALRCDPISGHVSLYWYRQALGQGPEFLTYFNYEAQQDKSGLPNDRFSAERPEGSISTLTIQRTEQRDSAMYRCASSPQVYTEAFFGQGTRLTVV.

With regard to this clone: The junction differs from germline at one of its ends, possibly a read error. This rearrangement joins TRBV7-6 to TRBJ2-7, with 10 bases aligning to TRBD1. The CDR3 runs 19 residues. Germline V gene data show CDR1 as SGHVS and CDR2 as FNYEAQ. CDR3 bases: TGTGCCAGCAGCTTAGTTGGGACAGGGGAGGCGAGTCACTCCTTCGAGCAGTACTTC. It codes for CASSLVGTGEASHSFEQYF.

This clone was seen a handful of times. This sequence joins TRBV20-1 and TRBJ2-5; 7 nucleotides align to TRBD1. CDR3 length: 13 amino acids. Germline lookup yields CDR1 DFQATT and CDR2 SNEGSKA (reference sequence). Losses at the gene ends were 3 bases for V and 0 bases for J; bases not matched to a gene: 1. CDR3 loop: CSASGQDQETQYF. CDR3 DNA sequence: TGCAGTGCTAGTGGACAGGACCAAGAGACCCAGTACTTC.

The chain recombines TRBV1 with TRBJ2-7; TRBD1 reflects the table's D call only, with no check against the DNA. TRBV1 is flagged as a pseudogene. CDR3 length: 14 amino acids. The CDR3 loop reads CTSSPVVASYEQYF. The CDR3 DNA sequence: TGCACCAGCAGCCCCGTGGTGGCAAGCTACGAGCAGTACTTC.

The V and J genes are TRBV27 and TRBJ2-2; the D gene is possibly TRBD1 (6 bases). Germline CDR1 is MNHEY and CDR2 is SMNVEV (reference sequence). The CDR3 runs 14 residues. Trimming removed 7 bases at V and 1 base at J, with 10 bases between. The CDR3 sequence is CASTPDRNTGELFF. Written as DNA, the CDR3 is TGTGCCAGCACCCCGGACAGGAACACCGGGGAGCTGTTTTTT.

This clone was observed a few times. Other DNA sequences in the same sample also yield this CDR3. The J gene is TRBJ1-5, the V gene TRBV19; perhaps TRBD1 as D (5 bases). The CDR3 consists of 13 residues. Trimming took off 4 bases at V and 2 bases at J, with 6 bases between the two ends. Germline V lookup: CDR1 LNHDA, CDR2 SQIVND (reference sequence). CDR3 in amino acids: CASSTQGNQPQHF. The CDR3 region has the DNA TGTGCCAGTAGTACACAGGGCAATCAGCCCCAGCATTTT.

The chain uses TRBV6-2 or TRBV6-3 and TRBJ2-4, with D uncertain. This CDR3 is built from 16 residues. Germline V gene lookup returns CDR1 MNHEY and CDR2 SVGEGT. Trimming took 2 bases from V and 0 from J, leaving 11 bases between them. The CDR3 is CASSYTDTLAKNIQYF. DNA for the CDR3: TGTGCCAGCAGTTACACAGACACTCTAGCCAAAAACATTCAGTACTTC.

The J gene is TRBJ2-2, the V gene TRBV5-6; D possibly corresponds to TRBD1 (6 bases). V lost 0 bases and J lost 1, with 13 bases in between. Germline assignment: CDR1 SGHDT and CDR2 YYEEEE. This CDR3 is built from 17 residues. In DNA form, the CDR3 reads TGTGCCAGCAGCTTGGTCTGGGGGACACAGAACACCGGGGAGCTGTTTTTT. Translating gives CASSLVWGTQNTGELFF.

This chain uses TRBV2 with TRBJ2-5; D is possibly TRBD2 (5 bases). This CDR3 contains 10 residues. Germline assignment: CDR1 SNHLY and CDR2 FYNNEI. V was cut by 7 bases and J by 5 bases, with 5 bases left in between. The CDR3 reads CASKRETQYF. The CDR3 DNA follows: TGTGCCAGCAAGCGGGAGACCCAGTACTTC.

This chain joins TRBV19 and TRBJ1-6; 9 nucleotides match TRBD1. CDR3 length: 15 amino acids. Germline values: CDR1 LNHDA, CDR2 SQIVND (reference sequence). V trimming: 6 bases; J trimming: 5 bases; junction bases outside the gene matches: 5. In DNA form, the CDR3 reads TGTGCCAGTAGGACGGGACAGGGCAATAATTCACCCCTCCACTTT. This translates into CASRTGQGNNSPLHF.